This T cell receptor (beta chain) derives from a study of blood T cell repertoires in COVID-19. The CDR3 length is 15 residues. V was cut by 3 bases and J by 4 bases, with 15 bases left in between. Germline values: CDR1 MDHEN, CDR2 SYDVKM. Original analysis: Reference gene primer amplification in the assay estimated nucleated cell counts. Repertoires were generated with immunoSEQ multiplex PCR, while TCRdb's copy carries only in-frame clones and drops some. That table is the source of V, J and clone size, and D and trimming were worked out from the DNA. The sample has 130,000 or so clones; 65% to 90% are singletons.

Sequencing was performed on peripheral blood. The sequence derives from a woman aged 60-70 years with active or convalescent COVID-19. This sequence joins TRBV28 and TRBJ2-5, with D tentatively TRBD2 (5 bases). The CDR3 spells CASSFRVGVRETQYF. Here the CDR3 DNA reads TGTGCCAGCAGTTTCCGAGTGGGAGTTCGAGAGACCCAGTACTTC.